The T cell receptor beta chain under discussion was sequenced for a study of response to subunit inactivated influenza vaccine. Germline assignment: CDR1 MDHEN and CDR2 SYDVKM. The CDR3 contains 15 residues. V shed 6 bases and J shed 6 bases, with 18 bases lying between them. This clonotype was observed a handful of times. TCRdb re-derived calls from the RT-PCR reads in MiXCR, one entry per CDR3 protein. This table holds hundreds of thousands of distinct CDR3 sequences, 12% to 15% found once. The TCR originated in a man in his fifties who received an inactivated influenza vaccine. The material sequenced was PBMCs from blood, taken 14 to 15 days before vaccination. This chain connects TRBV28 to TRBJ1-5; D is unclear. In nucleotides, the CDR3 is TGTGCCAGCAGCCCCGTTGGTTTTTTGAGTCAGCCCCAGCATTTT. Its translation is CASSPVGFLSQPQHF.